This TCR beta chain derives from a study of OX40 agonist ivuxolimab in advanced cancers. Study background: Prior anti-PD-1, anti-PD-L1 or anti-CTLA-4 therapy was allowed; around 40% had some.

The CDR3 length is 16 residues. The V gene's germline CDR1 is SGHDT and CDR2 YYEEEE. The trim removed 3 bases at V and 7 bases at J, leaving 9 bases unmatched. This clone was found once. The antigen is not known. Whole-study findings and limits: Both CD4+ and CD8+ T cell populations in blood had undergone clonal expansion by week 6 at 0.1 to 3.0 mg/kg.

Clones were read by immunoSEQ multiplex PCR, and TCRdb kept only the in-frame ones, dropping some. Of tens of thousands of clones listed, 80% to 85% were seen once; the top ten hold roughly 1.1%. Collection of blood occurred at baseline, at cycle 4 day 1, and at cycle 7 day 1. The V gene is TRBV5-6, the J gene TRBJ2-2; 10 bases align to TRBD1. Sequences were derived from CD4+ or CD8+ T cells sorted from blood, sampled in a trial of the OX40 agonist ivuxolimab. The TCR originated in an adult with an advanced solid tumor such as melanoma, head and neck, liver or kidney cancer. In DNA form, the CDR3 reads TGTGCCAGCAGCTCAGACAGGGGGCTTTCTGTCGGGGAGCTGTTTTTT. Translating gives CASSSDRGLSVGELFF.